Listed here is a single T cell receptor beta chain. CDR1 is SGHVS, CDR2 FQNEAQ, per germline. The CDR3 consists of 15 residues. Trimming shortened V by 5 bases and J by 2 bases, and 16 bases separated the two germline ends. This sample was included in a study of technical replicates of blood from a few donors. Using immunoSEQ multiplex PCR, the repertoire was profiled, and TCRdb retains in-frame clones only, with some absent. The table lists 95,000 to 100,000 clones, approximately 96% of them singletons. This sequence joins TRBV7-8 and TRBJ2-7, with D maybe TRBD1 (6 bases). The source material was T cells isolated from PBMCs. The source is a human donor in good health. The CDR3 DNA follows: TGTGCCAGCAGCCCCGGCTGGGGGCAGACCTACGAGCAGTACTTC. Its translation is CASSPGWGQTYEQYF. The full variable domain, its missing parts supplied by reference TRBV7-8 and TRBJ2-7, is GAGVSQSPRYKVAKRGQDVALRCDPISGHVSLFWYQQALGQGPEFLTYFQNEAQLDKSGLPSDRFFAERPEGSVSTLKIQRTQQEDSAVYLCASSPGWGQTYEQYFGPGTRLTVT.